One sample yielded the 26 T cell receptor beta chains listed below, sequenced in a study of blood T cells in healthy people across ages. Combining a sample-barcoded 5' primer with a J-beta primer mix, a second PCR ran for 7 to 11 cycles. TCRdb redid the calling of the 5' RACE reads with MiXCR, one entry per CDR3 protein. The sample yields about 1 million distinct CDR3 sequences, approximately 26% seen once. The same sample was also studied in work on T cells of mothers and their children.

Sequenced material: blood. The receptors shown here come from a girl aged 2-10 years in good health.

This chain joins TRBV28 and TRBJ2-5; no clear D. This CDR3 has 14 amino acids. Between the trimmed V and J ends, which lost 5 bases and 0 bases, there was a span of 10 bases. Germline V gene lookup returns CDR1 MDHEN and CDR2 SYDVKM. CDR3 coding DNA: TGTGCCAGCAGTCGGACGGCCGACCAAGAGACCCAGTACTTC. Its protein is CASSRTADQETQYF.

The chain joins TRBV28 to TRBJ2-7; 10 bases line up with TRBD1. J gave up 2 bases and V 5 bases, and 6 bases lay outside the gene matches. This CDR3 contains 15 residues. Germline V lookup: CDR1 MDHEN, CDR2 SYDVKM. The CDR3 region is CASSQRTGGTYEQYF. For the CDR3, the DNA is TGTGCCAGCAGTCAAAGGACAGGGGGGACCTACGAGCAGTACTTC. Full variable domain (remainder filled in from reference TRBV28 and TRBJ2-7): DVKVTQSSRYLVKRTGEKVFLECVQDMDHENMFWYRQDPGLGLRLIYFSYDVKMKEKGDIPEGYSVSREKKERFSLILESASTNQTSMYLCASSQRTGGTYEQYFGPGTRLTVT.

The chain links TRBV24-1 to TRBJ2-7; D tentatively reads TRBD1 or TRBD2 (7 bases each). This CDR3 region has 13 residues. V lost 10 bases and J 0 bases, leaving 12 bases between the germline ends. In germline, CDR1 is KGHDR, CDR2 SFDVKD. The CDR3 spells CATGGTDSYEQYF. CDR3 bases: TGTGCCACGGGGGGGACAGACTCCTACGAGCAGTACTTC.

This chain uses TRBV7-6 with TRBJ1-6; D gene ambiguous. CDR3 length: 16 amino acids. Germline V gene sequence: CDR1 SGHVS, CDR2 FNYEAQ. V lost 3 bases and J lost 3, with 12 bases in between. CDR3 DNA: TGTGCCAGCAGCTTGACGGGATCCAACTATAATTCACCCCTCCACTTT. Its translation: CASSLTGSNYNSPLHF.

The gene calls are TRBV4-2 and TRBJ1-4; the D gene is possibly TRBD1 (6 bases). Germline CDR1 and CDR2: LGHNA and YNFKEQ. There are 16 residues in the CDR3. V was pared by 3 bases and J by 8 bases, with 19 bases between. The CDR3 protein is CASSQSRGGDVEKLFF. The CDR3 DNA reads TGTGCCAGCAGCCAGAGCAGGGGCGGAGATGTGGAAAAACTGTTTTTT.

This clonotype was seen many times. The chain joins TRBV6-2 or TRBV6-3 to TRBJ2-7; tentative D call: TRBD2 (6 bases). This CDR3 has 12 residues. CDR1 and CDR2 from the germline V gene are MNHEY and SVGEGT. V shed 6 bases and J shed 3 bases, with 9 bases lying between them. The CDR3 here is CASSEAGYEQYF. The CDR3 region has the DNA TGTGCCAGCAGCGAAGCGGGCTACGAGCAGTACTTC.

The gene calls are TRBV7-2 and TRBJ2-3, with 11 bases that match TRBD2. V gave up 5 bases and J gave up 4 bases; unmatched junction bases: 5. This CDR3 contains 15 residues. The germline gives CDR1 SGHTA, CDR2 FQGNSA. The CDR3 DNA is TGTGCCAGCAGCCAGAGACTAGCGGGGCCAGATACGCAGTATTTT. Its protein product is CASSQRLAGPDTQYF. Full variable domain (rest looked up from reference TRBV7-2 and TRBJ2-3): GAGVSQSPSNKVTEKGKDVELRCDPISGHTALYWYRQSLGQGLEFLIYFQGNSAPDKSGLPSDRFSAERTGGSVSTLTIQRTQQEDSAVYLCASSQRLAGPDTQYFGPGTRLTVL.

The sample holds a few counts of this clonotype. This chain connects TRBV19 to TRBJ2-2, with 9 positions matching TRBD2. V shed 7 bases, J shed 5 bases, and the junction held 8 bases outside the gene matches. Germline values: CDR1 LNHDA, CDR2 SQIVND (reference sequence). This CDR3 region has 15 residues. The CDR3: CASITPSGTTGELFF. CDR3 sequence (DNA): TGTGCCAGTATTACTCCTAGCGGGACTACCGGGGAGCTGTTTTTT.

The rearrangement links TRBV12-3 or TRBV12-4 to TRBJ1-2; 7 bases fit TRBD1. This CDR3 has 13 residues. J lost 6 bases, V lost 3 bases, and 4 bases had no gene match. CDR3 DNA sequence: TGTGCCAGCAGTTTCTCGACAGGGAATGGCTACACCTTC. Translated, it gives CASSFSTGNGYTF.

This clonotype was detected a few times. The genes are TRBV29-1 and TRBJ2-5; the D is unclear. The CDR3 loop spans 14 amino acids. Trimming took 2 bases from V and 2 from J, leaving 12 bases between them. CDR1 is SQVTM and CDR2 is ANQGSEA in the germline V gene. The CDR3 region is CSVEMRHRQETQYF. In DNA form, the CDR3 reads TGCAGCGTTGAAATGAGGCACAGACAAGAGACCCAGTACTTC.

V and J are TRBV4-1 and TRBJ1-6; D uncertain. Per the germline V gene, CDR1 is MGHRA and CDR2 is YSYEKL. Trimming took 1 base from V and 8 from J, leaving 12 bases between them. The CDR3 loop spans 15 amino acids. The DNA of the CDR3 is TGCGCCAGCAGCCAAGTATTTCCTCGGGATTCACCCCTCCACTTT. Translating gives CASSQVFPRDSPLHF.

This chain joins TRBV10-3 and TRBJ2-1; TRBD1 is a possible D gene (6 bases). The J call is uncertain, as TRBJ2-5 better fits the DNA end. The CDR3 is 16 residues long. Germline CDR1 is ENHRY and CDR2 is SYGVKD. The CDR3 region has the DNA TGTGCCATCAGTGAGTTAAAGCAGGGGAATGCAGAGACCCAGTACTTC. The encoded protein is CAISELKQGNAETQYF.

V usage is TRBV3-1 and J usage is TRBJ2-1; D gene unclear. The DNA end favors TRBJ2-7, so the J call may be wrong. This CDR3 is 15 amino acids long. The germline V gene encodes CDR1 LGHDT and CDR2 YNNKEL (reference sequence). CDR3 coding DNA: TGTGCCAGCAGCCAAGTCGGTATAGGGTCGGACGAGCAGTACTTC. This codes for CASSQVGIGSDEQYF.

With respect to this clonotype: An end of the junction differs from the germline gene, which may be a read error. The chain carries TRBV4-1 and TRBJ2-2; a possible D gene is TRBD2 (7 bases). The CDR3 extends over 14 amino acids. Germline CDR1 is MGHRA and CDR2 is YSYEKL. The CDR3, as DNA: TGCGCCAGCAAAGAGGGGGGGAGCACCGGGGAGCTGTCTTTT. Translation: CASKEGGSTGELSF.

The chain links TRBV19 to TRBJ2-1, with 8 bases fitting TRBD2. V was clipped by 7 bases and J by 7 bases; unmatched bases: 9. Germline values: CDR1 LNHDA, CDR2 SQIVND (reference sequence). This CDR3 contains 14 residues. CDR3 DNA sequence: TGTGCCAGTATCTCGGCGGGAGGTCGGAATGAGCAGTTCTTC. Translation: CASISAGGRNEQFF.

Regarding this clonotype: The conserved phenylalanine or tryptophan is not found at the CDR3 terminus, so this likely reflects a read error. The V gene is TRBV13, the J gene TRBJ1-4, with D unresolved. V shed 4 bases and J shed 4 bases, with 25 bases lying between them. Germline V gene lookup returns CDR1 PRHDT and CDR2 FYEKMQ (reference sequence). The CDR3 consists of 19 residues. CDR3: CASSSLTGFPTTDNEKLFS. Written as DNA, the CDR3 is TGTGCCAGCAGCTCCCTTACGGGATTCCCTACTACCGATAATGAAAAACTGTTTTCT.

The chain has TRBV27 and TRBJ1-2, with 8 bases that match TRBD1. Trimming cost V 7 bases and J 6 bases; bases outside gene matches: 10. Germline V gene sequence: CDR1 MNHEY, CDR2 SMNVEV (reference sequence). CDR3 length equals 14 residues. This chain's CDR3 is CASTPTTGVDGYTF. CDR3 sequence (DNA): TGTGCCAGCACCCCAACGACAGGGGTGGATGGCTACACCTTC.

The chain couples TRBV4-3 to TRBJ1-2; D remains ambiguous. V gave up 0 bases and J gave up 2 bases, with 7 bases separating them. From germline, CDR1 is LGHNA and CDR2 YSLEER. The CDR3 spans 14 residues. The CDR3 reads CASSQDSFNYGYTF. The CDR3, as DNA: TGCGCCAGCAGCCAAGACAGCTTCAACTATGGCTACACCTTC.

This clonotype was found a few times. V usage is TRBV5-1 and J usage is TRBJ1-1; D not resolved. CDR1 and CDR2 from the germline V gene are SGHRS and YFSETQ. The CDR3 totals 17 residues. V shed 2 bases and J shed 1 base, with 18 bases lying between them. CDR3 sequence (DNA): TGCGCCAGCAGCTTAGGTAGGAGTGCTACCTGGAACACTGAAGCTTTCTTT. Translating it yields CASSLGRSATWNTEAFF.

The chain uses TRBV11-1 and TRBJ1-1; 10 bases are a match to TRBD1. The CDR3 consists of 20 residues. The junction had 15 bases not matched to a gene; V was cut back by 1 base and J by 1 base. CDR1 and CDR2 from the germline V gene are SGHAT and FQDESV (reference sequence). The CDR3, as DNA: TGTGCCAGCAGCTTAGGGTCGTATTTGGGGACAGGGGACCCGAACACTGAAGCTTTCTTT. It specifies CASSLGSYLGTGDPNTEAFF.

This clonotype was observed a few times. V usage is TRBV29-1 and J usage is TRBJ2-5; 7 bases map to TRBD1. The DNA end is a closer match to TRBJ2-7, so the J assignment may be wrong. The length of the CDR3 is 15 residues. CDR1 is SQVTM and CDR2 is ANQGSEA in the germline V gene. The DNA of the CDR3 is TGCAGCGTTGAAGGGGGTAGGACAGGTACTGGCGAGCAGTACTTC. It encodes CSVEGGRTGTGEQYF.

The chain links TRBV4-2 to TRBJ2-1; maybe TRBD2 (6 bases). Trimming removed 1 base from V and 1 base from J, with 11 bases in between. The CDR3 is 16 amino acids. Germline loops: CDR1 LGHNA, CDR2 YNFKEQ. CDR3 nucleotides: TGTGCCAGCAGCCAAGCCGGGACTCAGTCCTACAATGAGCAGTTCTTC. Its protein is CASSQAGTQSYNEQFF.

This rearrangement joins TRBV4-1 to TRBJ2-5; D might be TRBD1 or TRBD2, each matching 6 bases. The tail of the sequence fits TRBJ2-1 better, so the J call may be wrong. Germline assignment: CDR1 MGHRA and CDR2 YSYEKL. The CDR3 has 16 residues. CDR3 DNA sequence: TGCGCCAGCAGCCAAGGGGGGGCCGGGACAAACAATGAGCAGTTCTTC. Its translation is CASSQGGAGTNNEQFF.

This chain connects TRBV7-2 to TRBJ2-4; D unclear. V shed 1 base and J shed 8 bases, with 12 bases lying between them. CDR3 length equals 14 residues. Germline-derived CDR1 and CDR2 are SGHTA and FQGNSA. The CDR3 here is CASSLDRASDIQYF. CDR3 DNA sequence: TGTGCCAGCAGCTTAGACCGGGCCTCAGACATTCAGTACTTC.

This clonotype was found once. The chain links TRBV7-3 to TRBJ2-3, with 8 positions matching TRBD1. With 3 bases clipped from V and 5 bases from J, the junction kept 13 bases outside the gene matches. CDR3 length equals 17 residues. Germline CDR1 SGHTA, CDR2 FQGTGA. The CDR3 nucleotides are TGTGCCAGCAGCTTTCGGGGCAGGGGGCATCGGGGAGATACGCAGTATTTT. This encodes CASSFRGRGHRGDTQYF. Full variable domain (remainder filled in from reference TRBV7-3 and TRBJ2-3): GAGVSQTPSNKVTEKGKYVELRCDPISGHTALYWYRQSLGQGPEFLIYFQGTGAADDSGLPNDRFFAVRPEGSVSTLKIQRTERGDSAVYLCASSFRGRGHRGDTQYFGPGTRLTVL.

In this sample, this clonotype turned up a few times. V and J are TRBV27 and TRBJ1-2; no definite D call. The CDR3 is made up of 13 amino acids. From germline, CDR1 is MNHEY and CDR2 SMNVEV (reference sequence). Trimming left V 5 bases short and J 4 bases short, with 11 bases between. CDR3 sequence: CASSTTSSYGYTF. CDR3 bases: TGTGCCAGCAGTACAACAAGTAGCTATGGCTACACCTTC.